This TCR beta chain was sequenced for a study of CD8+ T cells in alopecia areata. V was cut by 8 bases and J by 4 bases, with 17 bases left in between. The CDR3 contains 14 residues. The germline gives CDR1 LNHDA, CDR2 SQIVND (reference sequence). cDNA reverse transcribed from extracted RNA served as the sequencing template. Repertoires were generated with immunoSEQ multiplex PCR, while TCRdb's copy carries only in-frame clones and drops some. This table holds 150,000 to 200,000 clones, about three fifths found once. Notes on this clone: Its antigen is not identified.

The study, taken as a whole, reports: Normal skin contains resident alphabeta T cells, and these are also sequenced in scalp samples. Compared with mice, patients displayed less clear TCR sharing, possibly for HLA-related reasons. Researchers report lesional scalp, most notably alopecia totalis/universalis, outstripped normal scalp in clonality.

The rearrangement joins TRBV19 to TRBJ1-2; a weak D match, TRBD1 (6 bases). The sample consisted of CD4+ T cells sorted from blood. This clonotype was sampled from a human donor in good health. The DNA of the CDR3 is TGTGCCAGTTCCGACACAGGGTTGGGCTATGGCTACACCTTC. It codes for CASSDTGLGYGYTF.